This TCR beta chain comes out of a study of blood T cell repertoires in COVID-19. Looking at the study overall: T cells, B-cell-depleted T cells, or PBMCs provided the cDNA or gDNA that served as material.

Germline CDR1 SQVTM, CDR2 ANQGSEA. The V and J ends lost 0 bases and 1 base respectively, with 18 bases between them. This CDR3 has 18 residues. Enrollees, roughly 18 to 90 years old, lived in 24 US areas. What the recovered Cohort 3 donors had was two negative PCRs, clearance, or symptom resolution. The assay was immunoSEQ multiplex PCR, and TCRdb's table has in-frame clones only and misses some. The repertoire holds around 450,000 clones, with about nine tenths as singletons. V is TRBV29-1 and J is TRBJ1-4; tentative D call: TRBD1 (5 bases). The clonotype comes from a woman between 18 and 29 years old who had recovered from COVID-19. Material for sequencing was PBMCs or T cells enriched from blood (not recorded which). CDR3: CSVEDPQGWFGTNEKLFF. The CDR3 DNA sequence: TGCAGCGTTGAAGATCCTCAGGGTTGGTTTGGAACTAATGAAAAACTGTTTTTT.